This TCR beta chain came from a study of vaccination and CD4 T cells after COVID-19. The treatment: roughly 11-day PBMC culture with coronavirus spike peptide pools or control peptides (ViraFEST assay). As to this clonotype: Its cognate antigen is unknown.

The V end was cut by 0 bases, the J end by 3 bases, with 15 bases between. Germline V gives CDR1 SGHRS, CDR2 YFSETQ. CDR3 size: 16 residues. The Oncomine TCR Beta short-read assay was applied to DNA of cultured CD4+ T cells. TCRdb re-derived calls from the PCR reads in MiXCR, one entry per CDR3 protein. This sample has roughly 16,000 distinct CDR3 sequences; 43% occur once, and the top ten carry more than 6.5%. The sequences come from CD4+ T cells from blood, cultured in vitro, collected after SARS-CoV-2 vaccination. The receptor was isolated from a human donor who had recovered from COVID-19. The rearrangement joins TRBV5-1 to TRBJ2-5; D possibly corresponds to TRBD2 (6 bases). The DNA for the CDR3 is TGCGCCAGCAGCTTGGGGGGGACTGCCTTTAAAGAGACCCAGTACTTC. This sequence encodes CASSLGGTAFKETQYF.